The present TCR beta chain was sequenced within a study of cytomegalovirus exposure and HLA in healthy donors. Study-wide background: The roughly 120 million unique TCR beta sequences, from around 200 million T cells, were found by an earlier analysis. Among the 398 donors who were genotyped, about 84% fell in the genetic ancestry cluster that is associated with self-reported Caucasian donors. Study-level results: Many donors carried some public TCRs, although rarity characterized most TCR sequences.

Of note for this clone: What it binds is not known.

PCR was performed using 60 Vbeta and 13 Jbeta primers. TCRdb's copy holds only in-frame clones and misses some; the assay was immunoSEQ multiplex PCR. The top ten hold 1% of the sample, which has roughly 160,000 clones, just under 80% seen once. The CDR3 consists of 15 residues. V shed 2 bases and J shed 1 base, with 10 bases lying between them. CDR1 is LNHDA, CDR2 SQIVND, per germline (reference sequence). Sequencing input: PBMCs. The J gene is TRBJ2-3, the V gene TRBV19; D might be TRBD2 (5 bases). This TCR was sampled from a woman aged 50 to 60 in good health and CMV-seropositive. The CDR3 DNA reads TGTGCCAGTAGTATACGACGCGGGCGCACAGATACGCAGTATTTT. This codes for CASSIRRGRTDTQYF.